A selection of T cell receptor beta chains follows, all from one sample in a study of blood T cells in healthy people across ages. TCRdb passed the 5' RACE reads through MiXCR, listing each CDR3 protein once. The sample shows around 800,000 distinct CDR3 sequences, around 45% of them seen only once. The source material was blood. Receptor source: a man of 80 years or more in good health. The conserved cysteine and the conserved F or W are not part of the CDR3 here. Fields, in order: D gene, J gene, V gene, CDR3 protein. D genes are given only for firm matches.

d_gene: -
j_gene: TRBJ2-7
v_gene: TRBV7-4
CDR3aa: ASSLVVGACYEQY

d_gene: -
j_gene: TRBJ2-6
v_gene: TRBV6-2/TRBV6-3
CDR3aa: ASLQTGANVLT

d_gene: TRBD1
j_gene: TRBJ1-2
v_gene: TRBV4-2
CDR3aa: ASSPVDRGDYGYT

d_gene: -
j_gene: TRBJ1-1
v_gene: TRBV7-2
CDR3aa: ASSLGPLGAF

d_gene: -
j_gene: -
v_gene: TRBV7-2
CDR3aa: ASSPERGKSYNEQY

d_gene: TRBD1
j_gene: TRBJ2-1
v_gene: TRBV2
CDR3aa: ATAGTGLSVGYNEQF

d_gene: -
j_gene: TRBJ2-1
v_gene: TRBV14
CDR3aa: ASGLPTGNEQF

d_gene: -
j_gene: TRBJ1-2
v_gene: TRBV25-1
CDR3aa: AISAPLLGYT

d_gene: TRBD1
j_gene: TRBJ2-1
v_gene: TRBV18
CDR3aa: ASTRDRTYNEQF

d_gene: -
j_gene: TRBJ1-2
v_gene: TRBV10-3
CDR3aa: AISESPDNYGYT

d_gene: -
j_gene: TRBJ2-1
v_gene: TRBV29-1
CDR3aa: SRRGRVRGDEQF

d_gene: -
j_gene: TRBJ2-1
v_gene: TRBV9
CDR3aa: ASSVVHNNEQF

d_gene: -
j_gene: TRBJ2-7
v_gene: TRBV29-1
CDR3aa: GVELRSYEQY

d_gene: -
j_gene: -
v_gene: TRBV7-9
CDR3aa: ASSPTGHSDEQY

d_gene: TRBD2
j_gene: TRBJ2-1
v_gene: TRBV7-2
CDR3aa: ASSELAASYNEQF

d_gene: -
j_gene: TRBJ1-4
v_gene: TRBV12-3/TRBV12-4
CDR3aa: ASSLASSEKLF

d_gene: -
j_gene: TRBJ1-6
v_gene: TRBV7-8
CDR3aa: ASSSNRVTSHSPLH

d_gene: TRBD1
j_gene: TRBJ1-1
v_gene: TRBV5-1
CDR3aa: ASTSGQGRMNTEAF

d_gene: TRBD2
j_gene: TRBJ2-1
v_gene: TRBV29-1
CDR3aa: SVTSGVSGSYNEQF

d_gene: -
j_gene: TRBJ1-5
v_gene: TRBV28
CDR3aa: ASRKPASSNQPQH

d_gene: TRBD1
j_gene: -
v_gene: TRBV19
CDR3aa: ASSGQGAGNEQY

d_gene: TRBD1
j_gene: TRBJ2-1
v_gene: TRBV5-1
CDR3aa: ASSEPGQGANEQF

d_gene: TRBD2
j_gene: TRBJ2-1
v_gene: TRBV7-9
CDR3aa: ASSRAGVANEQF

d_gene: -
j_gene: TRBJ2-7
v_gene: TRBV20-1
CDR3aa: SALTMAGSSYEQY

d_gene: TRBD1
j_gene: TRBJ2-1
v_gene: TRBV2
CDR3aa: ASSEEGGLSDEQF

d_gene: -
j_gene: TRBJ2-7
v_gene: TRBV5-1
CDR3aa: ASSVHRDYEQY

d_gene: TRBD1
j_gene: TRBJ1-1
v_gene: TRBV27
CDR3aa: ASSTPTGGTEAF

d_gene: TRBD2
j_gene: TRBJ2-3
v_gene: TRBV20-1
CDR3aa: SATGRQGPDTQY

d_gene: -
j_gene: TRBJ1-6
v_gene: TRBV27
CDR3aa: ASSLVHSDNSPLH

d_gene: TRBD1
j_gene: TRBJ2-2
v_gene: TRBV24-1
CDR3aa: ATSDARGHTGELF

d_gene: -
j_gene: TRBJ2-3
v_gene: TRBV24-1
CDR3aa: ATSVVGGADTQY

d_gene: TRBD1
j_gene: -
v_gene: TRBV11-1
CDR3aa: ASSLTGTNYEQY

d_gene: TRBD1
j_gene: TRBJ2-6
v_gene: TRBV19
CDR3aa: ASSIGTGTGANVLT

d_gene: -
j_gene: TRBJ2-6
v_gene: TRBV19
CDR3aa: ASSAGASYSGANVLT

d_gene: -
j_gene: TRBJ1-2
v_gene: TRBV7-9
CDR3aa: SSSLSGSGYT

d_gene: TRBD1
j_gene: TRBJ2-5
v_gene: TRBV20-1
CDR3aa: SASHRDRQETQY

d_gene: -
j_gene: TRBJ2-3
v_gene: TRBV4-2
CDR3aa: ASSQDPGADTQY

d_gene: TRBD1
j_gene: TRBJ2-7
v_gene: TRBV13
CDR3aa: ASSRTTGTGSYEQY

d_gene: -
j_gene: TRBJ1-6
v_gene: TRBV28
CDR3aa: ASSLDSGSPLH

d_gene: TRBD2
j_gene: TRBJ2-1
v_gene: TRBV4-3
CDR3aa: ASSQSLAGHNEQF

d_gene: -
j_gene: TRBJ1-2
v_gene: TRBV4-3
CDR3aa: ASSQVPGNYGYT

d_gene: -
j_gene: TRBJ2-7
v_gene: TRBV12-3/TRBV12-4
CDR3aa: ASSHSKEQY

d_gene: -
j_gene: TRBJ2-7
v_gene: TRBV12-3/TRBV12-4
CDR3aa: ASSLAGHTYEQY